These T cell receptor beta chains were read from a single sample in a study of T cell responses to AZD1222 COVID-19 vaccine. Here immunoSEQ multiplex PCR was the method, and the copy in TCRdb shows in-frame clones only, minus some. This sample has 120,000 or so clones, with over 75% found just once. The material was peripheral blood, obtained on day 0 of AZD1222 vaccination. These receptors were taken from an adult in good health. Both conserved end residues are trimmed from each CDR3.

V gene,J gene,CDR3 protein
TRBV28,TRBJ2-1,ASSLSAASSSYNEQF
TRBV28,TRBJ2-3,ASSPRTRTDTQY
TRBV7-9,TRBJ2-7,ASSPGYEQY
TRBV6-5,TRBJ2-1,ASRGQGPHNEQF
TRBV27,TRBJ1-1,ASSLGPDTEAF
TRBV2,TRBJ1-5,ASSGPTQDQPQH
TRBV5-1,TRBJ1-2,ASSLAGPPDGYT
TRBV21-1,TRBJ2-7,ASSKLESRTGSYEQY
TRBV28,TRBJ2-7,ASSRPYEQY
TRBV19,TRBJ2-5,ASSRRGMETQY
TRBV7-2,TRBJ1-1,ASSLVGIREAF
TRBV7-2,TRBJ2-1,ASSSQSSGPHLL
TRBV18,TRBJ1-5,ASSGQGASNQPQH
TRBV20-1,TRBJ2-5,SAPTETQY
TRBV29-1,TRBJ1-1,SAKTVYNTEAF
TRBV18,TRBJ2-5,ASSRGTGGQETQY
TRBV2,TRBJ2-1,ASRPGGFYNEQF
TRBV4-1,TRBJ2-1,ASSQVGTSGSFEQF
TRBV30,TRBJ2-1,AWRLETSGRAREQF
TRBV28,TRBJ2-5,ASGRGTQGETQY
TRBV11-1,TRBJ1-1,ASSWTDGNTEAF
TRBV10-3,TRBJ2-3,AISEGQSSTDTQY
TRBV6-6,TRBJ2-3,ASRVTSGGAPDTQY
TRBV6-2/TRBV6-3,TRBJ2-3,ASSTPSTDTQY
TRBV30,TRBJ2-7,AWRGRDRGYEQY
TRBV28,TRBJ1-1,ASSTPAGVNTEAF
TRBV5-5,TRBJ1-1,ASRPIGRNTEAF
TRBV28,TRBJ1-2,ASSLEIADFYYGYT
TRBV4-2,TRBJ1-2,ASSRSGTGVGYT
TRBV19,TRBJ1-3,ASSPRDSGNTIY